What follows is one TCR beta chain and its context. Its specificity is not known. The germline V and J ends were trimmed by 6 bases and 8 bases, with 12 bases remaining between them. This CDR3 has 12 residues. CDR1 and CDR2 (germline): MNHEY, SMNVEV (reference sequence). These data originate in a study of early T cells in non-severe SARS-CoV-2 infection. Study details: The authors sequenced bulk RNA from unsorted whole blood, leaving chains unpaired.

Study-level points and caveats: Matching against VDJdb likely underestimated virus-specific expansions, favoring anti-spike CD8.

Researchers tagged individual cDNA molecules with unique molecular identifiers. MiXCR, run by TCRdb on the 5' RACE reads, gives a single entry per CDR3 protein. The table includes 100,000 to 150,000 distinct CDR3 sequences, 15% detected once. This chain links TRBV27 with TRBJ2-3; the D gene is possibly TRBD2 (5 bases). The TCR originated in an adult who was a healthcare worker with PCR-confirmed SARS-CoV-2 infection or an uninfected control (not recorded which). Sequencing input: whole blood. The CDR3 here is CASRQTSGTQYF. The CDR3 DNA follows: TGTGCCAGCAGACAAACTAGTGGTACGCAGTATTTT.